Listed here are 19 T cell receptor beta chains from one sample, sequenced in a study of T-cell memory formation after mild COVID-19. Each CDR3 protein is one row after TCRdb ran MiXCR on the 5' RACE reads. The sample lists about 470,000 distinct CDR3 sequences, roughly 18% seen once, with 12% in the top ten. Sequencing was done on a sample of PBMCs or a T cell subset sorted from them (not recorded which). The receptors were sampled from an adult woman who had mild COVID-19 (a few samples of this study predate the infection). Cell type and time point are not known.

This clonotype occurred a few times. The J gene is TRBJ1-4, the V gene TRBV6-1; 7 bases map to TRBD1. CDR1 is MNHNS, CDR2 SASEGT, per germline. The CDR3 extends over 15 amino acids. V lost 7 bases, J lost 8 bases, and 13 bases stayed unmatched. The CDR3 is CASNLRQGGDEKLFF. CDR3 in DNA: TGTGCCAGCAACTTGAGACAGGGAGGGGACGAAAAACTGTTTTTT.

This clonotype was observed a handful of times. V gene TRBV6-1 combines with J gene TRBJ1-1; D unclear. Germline loops: CDR1 MNHNS, CDR2 SASEGT. The CDR3 is 13 amino acids. The ends were cut back, 6 bases at V and 10 bases at J, with 18 bases in the middle. For the CDR3, the DNA is TGTGCCAGCAGGAAAGAGTCTATCGCTCGAGCTTTCTTT. The encoded protein is CASRKESIARAFF.

This rearrangement joins TRBV28 to TRBJ1-1, with D possibly being TRBD1 (6 bases). Germline V CDR1 and CDR2: MDHEN, SYDVKM. Between the trimmed V and J ends, which lost 3 bases and 0 bases, there was a span of 17 bases. This CDR3 comprises 17 residues. Here the CDR3 reads CASSFVLTGIMNTEAFF. The DNA for the CDR3 is TGTGCCAGCAGTTTCGTCTTGACAGGTATTATGAACACTGAAGCTTTCTTT.

V and J are TRBV27 and TRBJ1-2; D is unclear. Per germline, CDR1 MNHEY and CDR2 SMNVEV (reference sequence). V was clipped by 6 bases and J by 0 bases, with 11 bases between them. The CDR3 loop spans 14 amino acids. The chain's CDR3 is CASRPSLANYGYTF. Here the CDR3 DNA reads TGTGCCAGCAGACCGTCGCTAGCTAACTATGGCTACACCTTC.

Many counts were recorded for this clonotype. The chain carries TRBV5-1 and TRBJ2-5; D is uncertain. V lost 4 bases to trimming and J lost 0 bases, with 7 bases between them. CDR1 is SGHRS, CDR2 YFSETQ, per germline. CDR3 length equals 13 residues. The CDR3 DNA reads as TGCGCCAGCAGCCCCACGCACCAAGAGACCCAGTACTTC. It yields the protein CASSPTHQETQYF.

The chain recombines TRBV29-1 with TRBJ2-7; TRBD2 aligns across 12 bases. This CDR3 comprises 16 residues. With V trimmed by 0 bases and J by 0 bases, 3 bases remained unmatched. CDR1 and CDR2 (germline): SQVTM, ANQGSEA. DNA of the CDR3: TGCAGCGTTGAAGAAACGACTAGCGGGAGCTCCTACGAGCAGTACTTC. This sequence encodes CSVEETTSGSSYEQYF.

Only a few counts were recorded for this clonotype. The rearrangement uses TRBV20-1 and TRBJ2-7; D gene unclear. This CDR3 is built from 12 residues. Trimming left V 2 bases short and J 4 bases short, with 9 bases between. The V gene's germline CDR1 is DFQATT and CDR2 SNEGSKA (reference sequence). The CDR3 DNA reads as TGCAGTGCTAGATCCTACGGATACGAGCAGTACTTC. Translated: CSARSYGYEQYF.

This clonotype was observed many times. The chain links TRBV12-3 or TRBV12-4 to TRBJ2-2; 9 bases align to TRBD2. The CDR3 runs to 16 residues. Trimming at V came to 8 bases and at J to 4 bases, leaving 11 bases not matched to a gene. The CDR3 here is CASSLMRGGRTGELFF. Here the CDR3 DNA reads TGTGCCAGCTCCTTAATGCGGGGGGGCCGCACCGGGGAGCTGTTTTTT.

This clonotype has only a few counts. The CDR3 region is CASTRGQGGGRSQYF. In nucleotides, the CDR3 is TGTGCCAGCACCAGGGGACAGGGCGGTGGTCGCTCGCAGTATTTT. This sequence joins TRBV12-3 or TRBV12-4 and TRBJ2-3; 9 nucleotides align to TRBD1. This CDR3 comprises 15 residues. V gave up 7 bases and J gave up 10 bases; unmatched junction bases: 15.

The gene calls are TRBV5-1 and TRBJ1-1; tentatively, D is TRBD1 (5 bases). The CDR3 runs to 13 residues. The V gene's germline CDR1 is SGHRS and CDR2 YFSETQ. V was shortened by 7 bases and J by 4 bases, with 14 bases between the two germline ends. The DNA for the CDR3 is TGCGCCAGCCGCCCTGGGGGGGGCACTGAAGCTTTCTTT. Translated: CASRPGGGTEAFF.

This clonotype has only a few counts. The chain is built from TRBV9 and TRBJ2-1; TRBD2 aligns across 7 bases. V gave up 0 bases and J gave up 3 bases; unmatched junction bases: 6. Germline values: CDR1 SGDLS, CDR2 YYNGEE. The CDR3 extends over 16 amino acids. The CDR3 DNA reads as TGTGCCAGCAGCGTAGCTCGGGCTAGCGGCTACAATGAGCAGTTCTTC. It specifies CASSVARASGYNEQFF.

V and J are TRBV18 and TRBJ1-2, with D uncertain. Germline V gene sequence: CDR1 KGHSH, CDR2 LQKENI. V was cut by 3 bases and J by 2 bases, with 10 bases left in between. CDR3 length equals 14 residues. The CDR3 DNA sequence: TGTGCCAGCTCACCTAAGGCCGGGAACTATGGCTACACCTTC. Translated: CASSPKAGNYGYTF.

This clonotype turned up a few times. The J gene is TRBJ2-5, the V gene TRBV25-1; D remains ambiguous. V lost 7 bases, J lost 5 bases, and 8 bases lay in between. Germline V lookup: CDR1 MGHDK, CDR2 SYGVNS. The CDR3 length is 11 residues. DNA for the CDR3: TGTGCCAGCATTTACCGGGAGACCCAGTACTTC. Its translation is CASIYRETQYF.

This clonotype has a handful of counts. The chain carries TRBV18 and TRBJ2-2; D is undetermined. Germline CDR1 and CDR2: KGHSH and LQKENI. Trimming stripped 5 bases from V and 4 bases from J, with 8 bases between. The CDR3 contains 13 residues. CDR3 bases: TGTGCCAGCTCAAATCTTCCCACCGGGGAGCTGTTTTTT. Translation: CASSNLPTGELFF.

This clonotype occurred a few times. The gene calls are TRBV9 and TRBJ2-3; possibly TRBD1 or TRBD2 for D (5 bases each). The CDR3 is made up of 15 amino acids. The V and J ends lost 4 bases and 0 bases respectively, with 12 bases between them. Germline assignment: CDR1 SGDLS and CDR2 YYNGEE. The CDR3 sequence: CASSSEGLSTDTQYF. The CDR3 nucleotides are TGTGCCAGCAGCTCCGAGGGGCTTAGCACAGATACGCAGTATTTT.

The V and J genes are TRBV6-2 or TRBV6-3 and TRBJ2-1; D possibly corresponds to TRBD2 (6 bases). Trimming left V 7 bases short and J 9 bases short, with 22 bases between. The germline CDR1 and CDR2 sequences are MNHEY and SVGEGT. The CDR3 runs 15 residues. The CDR3 loop reads CASTIRGGKAGEQFF. For the CDR3, the DNA is TGTGCCAGCACCATACGGGGCGGGAAAGCCGGTGAGCAGTTCTTC.

The chain couples TRBV18 to TRBJ2-7; D is unresolved. This CDR3 has 13 amino acids. Trimming pared 6 bases from V and 4 bases from J, leaving 13 bases between. The V gene's germline CDR1 is KGHSH and CDR2 LQKENI. In DNA, the CDR3 is TGTGCCAGCTCTCCTTCCAGTCGGTACGAGCAGTACTTC. The encoded protein is CASSPSSRYEQYF.

The gene calls are TRBV7-8 and TRBJ2-1; 12 bases line up with TRBD2. CDR3 length: 18 residues. Looked up from germline, CDR1 is SGHVS and CDR2 is FQNEAQ. The V segment lost 5 bases and the J segment 5 bases; nucleotides outside the gene matches: 13. This chain's CDR3 is CASSLREASGGAHNEQFF. The CDR3 DNA follows: TGTGCCAGCAGCCTCCGTGAAGCTAGCGGGGGGGCCCACAATGAGCAGTTCTTC.

The V and J genes are TRBV29-1 and TRBJ1-2; D may be TRBD1 (5 bases). Trimming pared 6 bases from V and 1 base from J, leaving 12 bases between. The CDR3 loop spans 13 amino acids. Germline-derived CDR1 and CDR2 are SQVTM and ANQGSEA. Written as DNA, the CDR3 is TGCAGCGTACAGGCCCCCAATAACTATGGCTACACCTTC. Residues: CSVQAPNNYGYTF.